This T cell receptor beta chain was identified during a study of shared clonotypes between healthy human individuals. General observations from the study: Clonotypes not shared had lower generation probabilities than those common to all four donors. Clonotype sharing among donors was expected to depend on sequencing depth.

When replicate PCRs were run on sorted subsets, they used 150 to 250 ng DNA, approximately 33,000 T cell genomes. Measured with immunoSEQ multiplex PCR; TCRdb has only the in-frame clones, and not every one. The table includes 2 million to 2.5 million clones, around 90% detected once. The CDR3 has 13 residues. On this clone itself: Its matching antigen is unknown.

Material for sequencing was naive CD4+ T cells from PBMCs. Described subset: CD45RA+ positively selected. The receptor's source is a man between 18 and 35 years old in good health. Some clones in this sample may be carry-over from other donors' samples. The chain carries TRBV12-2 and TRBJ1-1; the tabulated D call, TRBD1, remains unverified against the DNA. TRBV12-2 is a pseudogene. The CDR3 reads CASRVRGNTEAFF. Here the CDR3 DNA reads TGTGCAAGTCGCGTCAGGGGGAACACTGAAGCTTTCTTT.